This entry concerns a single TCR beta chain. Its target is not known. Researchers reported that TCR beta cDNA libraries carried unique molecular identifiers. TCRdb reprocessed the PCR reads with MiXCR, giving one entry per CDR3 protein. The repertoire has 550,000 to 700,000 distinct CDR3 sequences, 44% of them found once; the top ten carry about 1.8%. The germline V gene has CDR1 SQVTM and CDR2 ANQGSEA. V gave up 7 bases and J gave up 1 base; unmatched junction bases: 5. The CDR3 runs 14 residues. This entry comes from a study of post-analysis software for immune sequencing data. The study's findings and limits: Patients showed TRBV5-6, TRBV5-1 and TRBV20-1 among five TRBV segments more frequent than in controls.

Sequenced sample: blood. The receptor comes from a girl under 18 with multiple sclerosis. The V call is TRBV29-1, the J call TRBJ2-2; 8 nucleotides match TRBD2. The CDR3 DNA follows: TGCAGCGGGTTAAGCGGGAGGAACACCGGGGAGCTGTTTTTT. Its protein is CSGLSGRNTGELFF.